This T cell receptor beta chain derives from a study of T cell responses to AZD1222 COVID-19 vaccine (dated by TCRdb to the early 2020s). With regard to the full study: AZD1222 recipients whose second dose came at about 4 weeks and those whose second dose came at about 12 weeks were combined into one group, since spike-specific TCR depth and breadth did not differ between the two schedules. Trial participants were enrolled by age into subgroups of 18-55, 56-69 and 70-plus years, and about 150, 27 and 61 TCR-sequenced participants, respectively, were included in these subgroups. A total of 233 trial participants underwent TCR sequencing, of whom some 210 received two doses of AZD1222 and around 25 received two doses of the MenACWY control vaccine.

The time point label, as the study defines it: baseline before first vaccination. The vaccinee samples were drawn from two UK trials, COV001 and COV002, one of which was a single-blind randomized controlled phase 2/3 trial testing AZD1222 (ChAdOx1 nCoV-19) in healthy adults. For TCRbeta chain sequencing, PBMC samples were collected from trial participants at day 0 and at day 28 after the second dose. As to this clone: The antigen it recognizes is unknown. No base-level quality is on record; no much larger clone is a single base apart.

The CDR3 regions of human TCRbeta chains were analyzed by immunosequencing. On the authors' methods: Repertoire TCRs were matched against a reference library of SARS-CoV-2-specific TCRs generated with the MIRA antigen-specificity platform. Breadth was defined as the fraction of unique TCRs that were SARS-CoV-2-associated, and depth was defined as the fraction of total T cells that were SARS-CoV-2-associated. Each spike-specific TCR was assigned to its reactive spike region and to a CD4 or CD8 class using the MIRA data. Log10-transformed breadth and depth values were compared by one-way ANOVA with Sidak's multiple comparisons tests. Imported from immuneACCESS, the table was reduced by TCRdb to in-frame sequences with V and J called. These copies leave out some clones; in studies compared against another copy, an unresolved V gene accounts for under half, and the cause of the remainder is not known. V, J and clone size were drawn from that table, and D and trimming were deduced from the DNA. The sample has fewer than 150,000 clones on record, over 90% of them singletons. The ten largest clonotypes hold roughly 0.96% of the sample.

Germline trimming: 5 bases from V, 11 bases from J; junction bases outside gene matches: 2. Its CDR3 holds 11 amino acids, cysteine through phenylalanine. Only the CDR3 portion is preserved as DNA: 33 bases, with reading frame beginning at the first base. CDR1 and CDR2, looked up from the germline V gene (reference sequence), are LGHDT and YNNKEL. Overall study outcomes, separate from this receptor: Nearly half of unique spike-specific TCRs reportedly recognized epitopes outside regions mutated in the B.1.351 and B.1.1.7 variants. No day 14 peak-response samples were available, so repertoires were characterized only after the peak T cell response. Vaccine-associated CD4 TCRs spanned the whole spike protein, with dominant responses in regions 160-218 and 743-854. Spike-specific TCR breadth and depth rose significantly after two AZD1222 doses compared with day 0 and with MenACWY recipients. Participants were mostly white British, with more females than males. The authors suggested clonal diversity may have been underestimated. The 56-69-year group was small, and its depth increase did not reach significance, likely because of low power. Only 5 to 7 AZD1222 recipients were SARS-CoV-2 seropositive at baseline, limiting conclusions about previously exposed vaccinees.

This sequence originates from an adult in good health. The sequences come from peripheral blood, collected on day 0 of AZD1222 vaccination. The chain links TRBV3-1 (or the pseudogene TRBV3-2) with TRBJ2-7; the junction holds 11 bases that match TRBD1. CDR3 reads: CASSSGQGEYF. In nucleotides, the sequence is TGTGCCAGCAGCTCGGGACAGGGGGAGTACTTC.